The 5 T cell receptor beta chains below were found in one sample sequenced in a study of blood T cell repertoires in COVID-19. Some clones are missing from TCRdb's copy, which holds only in-frame ones; the method was immunoSEQ multiplex PCR. The sample holds 250,000 to 300,000 clones, 88% seen once. The specimen sequenced was peripheral blood. The receptors come from a woman aged 25 to 39 who had recovered from COVID-19.

The chain employs TRBV5-1 and TRBJ1-3; D gene uncertain. V was trimmed by 0 bases and J by 2 bases, leaving 9 bases between them. This CDR3 comprises 15 residues. Germline V gene lookup returns CDR1 SGHRS and CDR2 YFSETQ. The CDR3, as DNA: TGCGCCAGCAGCTTGGCCGGGGTAACTGGAAACACCATATATTTT. Protein sequence: CASSLAGVTGNTIYF.

The chain carries TRBV7-6 and TRBJ2-2; D gene ambiguous. CDR1 and CDR2 (germline): SGHVS, FNYEAQ. The ends were cut back, 1 base at V and 4 bases at J, with 10 bases in the middle. CDR3 length: 15 residues. The CDR3 DNA sequence: TGTGCCAGCAGCTTAGGCCCCGAAGCCACCGGGGAGCTGTTTTTT. Translated, it gives CASSLGPEATGELFF.

This rearrangement joins TRBV6-5 to TRBJ1-1; D might be TRBD1 (5 bases). The CDR3 runs 13 residues. The V gene lost 5 bases and the J gene lost 0 bases, with 7 bases spanning the gap. In germline, CDR1 is MNHEY, CDR2 SVGAGI. CDR3 DNA sequence: TGTGCCAGCAGTAGGGGTCTGAACACTGAAGCTTTCTTT. This gives the protein CASSRGLNTEAFF.

This clone was picked up one time. The chain carries TRBV30 and TRBJ2-3; TRBD2 agrees at 7 bases. Germline V gives CDR1 GTSNPN, CDR2 SVGIG (reference sequence). The CDR3 spans 16 residues. Losses at the gene ends were 1 base for V and 1 base for J; bases not matched to a gene: 8. CDR3 sequence: CAWSALGGGGTDTQYF. DNA of the CDR3: TGTGCCTGGAGTGCCCTCGGGGGAGGGGGCACAGATACGCAGTATTTT.

This clone was found a few times. J is TRBJ1-2 and V is TRBV27, with D unclear. Looked up from germline, CDR1 is MNHEY and CDR2 is SMNVEV (reference sequence). This CDR3 is built from 12 residues. V dropped 5 bases and J dropped 8 bases, with 12 bases sitting between them. CDR3 nucleotides: TGTGCCAGCAGTCGACCAGGCCAAGGCTACACCTTC. This sequence encodes CASSRPGQGYTF.